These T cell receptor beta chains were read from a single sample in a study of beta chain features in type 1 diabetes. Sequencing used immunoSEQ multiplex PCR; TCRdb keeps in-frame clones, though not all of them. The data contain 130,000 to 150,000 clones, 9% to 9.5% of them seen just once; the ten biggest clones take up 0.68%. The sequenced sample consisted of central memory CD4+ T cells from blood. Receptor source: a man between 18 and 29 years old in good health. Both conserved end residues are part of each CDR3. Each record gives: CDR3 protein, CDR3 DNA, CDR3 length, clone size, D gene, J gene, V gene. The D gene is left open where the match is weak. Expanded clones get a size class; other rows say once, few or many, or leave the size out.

CDR3: CASSLQGFGTEAFF; DNA: TGTGCCAGCAGCCTCCAGGGCTTCGGCACTGAAGCTTTCTTT; length: 14; size: .; D: .; J: TRBJ1-1; V: TRBV7-2
CDR3: CASSQDEGAGEKLFF; DNA: TGCGCCAGCAGCCAAGATGAGGGGGCTGGTGAAAAACTGTTTTTT; length: 15; size: .; D: TRBD1; J: TRBJ1-4; V: TRBV4-3
CDR3: CSVRTGWTQYF; DNA: TGCAGCGTCCGGACAGGGTGGACCCAGTACTTC; length: 11; size: many; D: TRBD1; J: TRBJ2-5; V: TRBV29-1
CDR3: CASSQAQSGQGMYEQYF; DNA: TGTGCCAGCAGCCAAGCTCAGTCGGGACAGGGTATGTACGAGCAGTACTTC; length: 17; size: .; D: TRBD1; J: TRBJ2-7; V: TRBV4-2
CDR3: CASSPGGDSRETQYF; DNA: TGTGCCAGCTCACCCGGCGGTGACTCGCGGGAGACCCAGTACTTC; length: 15; size: few; D: .; J: TRBJ2-5; V: TRBV18
CDR3: CASSPGTGGVGGEKLFF; DNA: TGCGCCAGCAGCCCTGGGACAGGGGGCGTTGGAGGGGAAAAACTGTTTTTT; length: 17; size: few; D: TRBD1; J: TRBJ1-4; V: TRBV5-1
CDR3: CASSAQGWDEQYF; DNA: TGTGCCAGCAGCGCACAGGGATGGGACGAGCAGTACTTC; length: 13; size: .; D: .; J: TRBJ2-7; V: TRBV7-9
CDR3: CASSQDLGGEQYF; DNA: TGTGCCAGCAGCCAAGATCTAGGGGGCGAGCAGTACTTC; length: 13; size: few; D: .; J: TRBJ2-7; V: TRBV4-1
CDR3: CASSLEGEPTGEQYF; DNA: TGCGCCAGCAGCTTGGAGGGAGAACCGACGGGTGAGCAGTACTTC; length: 15; size: .; D: .; J: TRBJ2-7; V: TRBV5-1
CDR3: CASSWGLAGGPGETQYF; DNA: TGTGCCAGCAGCTGGGGACTAGCGGGGGGGCCCGGAGAGACCCAGTACTTC; length: 17; size: .; D: TRBD2; J: TRBJ2-5; V: TRBV5-6
CDR3: CASSRDSQETQYF; DNA: TGTGCCAGCAGCCGGGACAGTCAAGAGACCCAGTACTTC; length: 13; size: .; D: TRBD1; J: TRBJ2-5; V: TRBV9
CDR3: CASSPDRSEAFF; DNA: TGTGCCAGCTCACCCGACAGGAGTGAAGCTTTCTTT; length: 12; size: .; D: .; J: TRBJ1-1; V: TRBV18
CDR3: CASSLMGAANSGNTIYF; DNA: TGTGCCAGCAGCTTAATGGGGGCAGCCAACTCTGGAAACACCATATATTTT; length: 17; size: few; D: .; J: TRBJ1-3; V: TRBV11-2
CDR3: CASSLGQITGELFF; DNA: TGTGCCAGCAGCTTGGGACAGATCACCGGGGAGCTGTTTTTT; length: 14; size: .; D: .; J: TRBJ2-2; V: TRBV5-6
CDR3: CASSPPASGVSYEQYF; DNA: TGTGCCAGCTCACCACCGGCTAGCGGGGTCTCCTACGAGCAGTACTTC; length: 16; size: few; D: TRBD2; J: TRBJ2-7; V: TRBV18
CDR3: CASRPGQQNSPLHF; DNA: TGTGCCAGCAGACCGGGACAGCAAAATTCACCCCTCCACTTT; length: 14; size: many; D: TRBD1; J: TRBJ1-6; V: TRBV28
CDR3: CASSYSKAAGWDTQYF; DNA: TGTGCCAGCAGTTACTCGAAGGCAGCGGGGTGGGATACGCAGTATTTT; length: 16; size: .; D: TRBD2; J: TRBJ2-3; V: TRBV6-5
CDR3: CASSFFQDGYTF; DNA: TGTGCCAGCAGCTTTTTCCAGGATGGCTACACCTTC; length: 12; size: few; D: .; J: TRBJ1-2; V: TRBV5-6
CDR3: CASSPTTSARTDTQYF; DNA: TGCGCCAGCAGCCCTACAACTAGTGCCCGCACAGATACGCAGTATTTT; length: 16; size: many; D: .; J: TRBJ2-3; V: TRBV4-1
CDR3: CASSLRTGADTQYF; DNA: TGTGCCAGCAGCTTACGGACAGGGGCAGATACGCAGTATTTT; length: 14; size: many; D: TRBD1; J: TRBJ2-3; V: TRBV7-2
CDR3: CASSDSAVTDTQYF; DNA: TGTGCCAGCAGTGATAGCGCAGTCACAGATACGCAGTATTTT; length: 14; size: few; D: .; J: TRBJ2-3; V: TRBV2
CDR3: CASSIASRGSTDTQYF; DNA: TGTGCCAGTAGTATAGCTTCCAGGGGTAGCACAGATACGCAGTATTTT; length: 16; size: few; D: .; J: TRBJ2-3; V: TRBV19
CDR3: CASSSGQGSTDTQYF; DNA: TGTGCCAGCAGTTCGGGACAGGGAAGCACAGATACGCAGTATTTT; length: 15; size: .; D: TRBD1; J: TRBJ2-3; V: TRBV6-6
CDR3: CASIQGASNSPLHF; DNA: TGTGCCAGCATCCAGGGGGCGTCTAATTCACCCCTCCACTTT; length: 14; size: few; D: TRBD1; J: TRBJ1-6; V: TRBV13
CDR3: CAWGGAQETQYF; DNA: TGTGCCTGGGGAGGGGCCCAAGAGACCCAGTACTTC; length: 12; size: .; D: .; J: TRBJ2-5; V: TRBV30
CDR3: CASSDGQAPNQPQHF; DNA: TGTGCCAGCAGCGATGGACAGGCACCAAATCAGCCCCAGCATTTT; length: 15; size: .; D: TRBD1; J: TRBJ1-5; V: TRBV7-2
CDR3: CASSQAESTSSQFF; DNA: TGCGCCAGCAGTCAAGCAGAATCCACATCGTCCCAGTTCTTC; length: 14; size: many; D: .; J: TRBJ2-1; V: TRBV23-1
CDR3: CASTLRTGANTEAFF; DNA: TGTGCCAGCACTCTAAGGACAGGGGCGAACACTGAAGCTTTCTTT; length: 15; size: few; D: TRBD1; J: TRBJ1-1; V: TRBV25-1
CDR3: CASSLNGGLNEQYF; DNA: TGTGCCAGCAGCTTAAACGGGGGGCTGAACGAGCAGTACTTC; length: 14; size: few; D: .; J: TRBJ2-7; V: TRBV11-3
CDR3: CSVEAPGGARQQYF; DNA: TGCAGCGTTGAAGCGCCCGGGGGGGCGCGGCAGCAGTACTTC; length: 14; size: .; D: TRBD2; J: TRBJ2-7; V: TRBV29-1
CDR3: CASSLVGGNSPLHF; DNA: TGTGCCAGCAGCTTAGTGGGAGGGAATTCACCCCTCCACTTT; length: 14; size: .; D: .; J: TRBJ1-6; V: TRBV7-9
CDR3: CASSRGQNYGYTF; DNA: TGTGCCAGTAGTAGGGGACAGAACTATGGCTACACCTTC; length: 13; size: .; D: TRBD1; J: TRBJ1-2; V: TRBV19
CDR3: CASSLAGYNNEKLFF; DNA: TGCGCCAGCAGCTTGGCAGGGTACAATAATGAAAAACTGTTTTTT; length: 15; size: few; D: .; J: TRBJ1-4; V: TRBV5-1
CDR3: CASSFGQRNTEAFF; DNA: TGTGCCAGCAGCTTTGGACAGAGGAACACTGAAGCTTTCTTT; length: 14; size: few; D: .; J: TRBJ1-1; V: TRBV5-4
CDR3: CASSAHPGQAINSPLHF; DNA: TGTGCCAGCAGTGCACATCCGGGACAGGCGATTAATTCACCCCTCCACTTT; length: 17; size: .; D: TRBD1; J: TRBJ1-6; V: TRBV25-1
CDR3: CASSRTGQRTDTQYF; DNA: TGTGCCAGCAGTCGAACAGGACAGCGCACAGATACGCAGTATTTT; length: 15; size: .; D: .; J: TRBJ2-3; V: TRBV6-1
CDR3: CAMGGGGNYGYTF; DNA: TGTGCCATGGGGGGTGGTGGAAACTATGGCTACACCTTC; length: 13; size: .; D: .; J: TRBJ1-2; V: TRBV10-3
CDR3: CAWSSSGFEAFF; DNA: TGTGCCTGGAGTTCGAGCGGGTTTGAAGCTTTCTTT; length: 12; size: few; D: .; J: TRBJ1-1; V: TRBV30
CDR3: CASSGRSGTSTEQFF; DNA: TGTGCCAGCAGTGGGCGGTCTGGGACTAGCACTGAGCAGTTCTTC; length: 15; size: many; D: TRBD2; J: TRBJ2-1; V: TRBV27
CDR3: CASSLSLRGGEQYF; DNA: TGTGCCAGCAGCTTAAGCCTTAGGGGAGGCGAGCAGTACTTC; length: 14; size: few; D: .; J: TRBJ2-7; V: TRBV7-8
CDR3: CASSEGVGGPYNEQFF; DNA: TGTGCCAGCAGTGAAGGGGTCGGGGGACCCTACAATGAGCAGTTCTTC; length: 16; size: few; D: .; J: TRBJ2-1; V: TRBV2
CDR3: CASRTGLANNEQFF; DNA: TGTGCCAGCAGGACGGGACTAGCTAACAATGAGCAGTTCTTC; length: 14; size: few; D: TRBD2; J: TRBJ2-1; V: TRBV6-5